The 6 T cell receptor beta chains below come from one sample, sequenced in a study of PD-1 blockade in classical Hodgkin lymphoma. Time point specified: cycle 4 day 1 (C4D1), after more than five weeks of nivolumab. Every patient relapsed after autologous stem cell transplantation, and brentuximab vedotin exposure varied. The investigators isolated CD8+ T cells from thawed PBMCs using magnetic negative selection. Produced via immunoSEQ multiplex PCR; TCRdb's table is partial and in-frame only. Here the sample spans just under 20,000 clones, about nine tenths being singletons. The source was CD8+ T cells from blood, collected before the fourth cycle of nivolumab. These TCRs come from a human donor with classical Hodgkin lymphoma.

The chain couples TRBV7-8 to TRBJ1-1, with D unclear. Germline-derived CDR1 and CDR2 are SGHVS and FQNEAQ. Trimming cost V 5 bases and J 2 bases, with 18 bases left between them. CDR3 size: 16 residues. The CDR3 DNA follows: TGTGCCAGCAGCCCCGAGGCCCGACGGCGCAACACTGAAGCTTTCTTT. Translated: CASSPEARRRNTEAFF.

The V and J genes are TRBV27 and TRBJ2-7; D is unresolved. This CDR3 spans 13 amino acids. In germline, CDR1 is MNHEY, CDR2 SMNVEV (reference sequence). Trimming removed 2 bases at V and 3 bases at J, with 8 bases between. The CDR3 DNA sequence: TGTGCCAGCAGTTTAAGGGCAAGCTACGAGCAGTACTTC. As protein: CASSLRASYEQYF.

The CDR3 region has the DNA TGTGCCAGCAGTTACTCGAGGGGATCGCGCTACGAGCAGTACTTC. It specifies CASSYSRGSRYEQYF. V is TRBV6-5 and J is TRBJ2-7; D may correspond to TRBD1 or TRBD2 (5 bases each). V shed 0 bases and J shed 3 bases, with 12 bases lying between them. The CDR3 has 15 residues. CDR1 MNHEY and CDR2 SVGAGI come from the germline V gene.

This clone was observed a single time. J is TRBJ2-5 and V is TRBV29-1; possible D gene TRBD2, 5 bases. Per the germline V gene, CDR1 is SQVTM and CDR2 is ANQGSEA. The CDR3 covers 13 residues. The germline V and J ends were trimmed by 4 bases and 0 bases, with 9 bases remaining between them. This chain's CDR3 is CSVVLAYQETQYF. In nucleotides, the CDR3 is TGCAGCGTTGTATTAGCGTACCAAGAGACCCAGTACTTC.

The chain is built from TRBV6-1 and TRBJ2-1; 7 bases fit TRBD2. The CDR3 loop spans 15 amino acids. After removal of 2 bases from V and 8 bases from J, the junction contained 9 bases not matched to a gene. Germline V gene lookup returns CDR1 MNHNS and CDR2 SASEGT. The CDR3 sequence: CASSESAGEDHEQFF. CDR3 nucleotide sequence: TGTGCCAGCAGTGAAAGCGCGGGAGAAGACCATGAGCAGTTCTTC.

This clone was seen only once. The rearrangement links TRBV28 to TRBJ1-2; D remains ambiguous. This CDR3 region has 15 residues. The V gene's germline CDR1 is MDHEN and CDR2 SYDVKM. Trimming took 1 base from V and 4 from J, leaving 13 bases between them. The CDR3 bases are TGTGCCAGCAGTTTATTCGGGGTTGCGTCCTATGGCTACACCTTC. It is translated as CASSLFGVASYGYTF.